The TCR beta chain under discussion was sequenced for a study of blood T cell repertoires in COVID-19. The method was immunoSEQ multiplex PCR; TCRdb's version includes in-frame clones alone and lacks a portion of them. The sample carries over 65,000 clones, about four fifths recorded once. V dropped 4 bases and J dropped 2 bases, with 10 bases sitting between them. This CDR3 has 14 residues. Germline-derived CDR1 and CDR2 are SEHNR and FQNEAQ (reference sequence). This chain uses TRBV7-9 with TRBJ2-3; D possibly corresponds to TRBD1 (6 bases). The receptor was isolated from a man of 80 years or more with acute or convalescent COVID-19. Source material: peripheral blood. This CDR3 is CASSSGQPTDTQYF. The CDR3 DNA follows: TGTGCCAGCAGCTCCGGACAGCCCACAGATACGCAGTATTTT.